This TCR beta chain was obtained from a study of shared clonotypes between healthy human individuals. Produced via immunoSEQ multiplex PCR; TCRdb's table is partial and in-frame only. The sample has some 2.1 million clones; roughly 94% are singletons. CD45RO-negative CD8 cells positively selected for CCR7 made up the naive population, which excluded terminally differentiated effector memory CD45RA+ cells. This CDR3 is built from 16 residues. Germline CDR1 reads MGHRA; CDR2 reads YSYEKL. The V and J ends lost 3 bases and 4 bases, in that order; junction bases with no gene match: 6. The sample comprised naive CD8+ T cells sorted from blood. The chain combines TRBV4-1 with TRBJ2-2; 9 nucleotides line up with TRBD2. The sequence came from a young man in good health. The CDR3 spells CASSHLAGAGTGELFF. CDR3 coding DNA: TGCGCCAGCAGCCATTTAGCGGGAGCGGGCACCGGGGAGCTGTTTTTT.